This is a list of T cell receptor beta chains from one sample in a study of OX40 agonist ivuxolimab in advanced cancers. Produced via immunoSEQ multiplex PCR; TCRdb's table is partial and in-frame only. The sample includes 60,000 to 70,000 clones, more than 80% of them seen just once. The sample consisted of CD4+ or CD8+ T cells sorted from blood, taken in a trial of the OX40 agonist ivuxolimab. These receptors were collected from an adult with an advanced solid tumor such as melanoma, head and neck, liver or kidney cancer. The CDR3 runs from the conserved cysteine through the conserved F or W. The order of the fields is V gene, J gene, CDR3 length, CDR3 protein.

>TRBV11-3|TRBJ2-7|13
CASSPTGSYEQYF
>TRBV30|TRBJ2-5|13
CAWEPGRKETQYF
>TRBV4-2|TRBJ1-5|13
CASSQGGGQPQHF
>TRBV19|TRBJ2-7|17
CASSIATTSGSLYEQYF
>TRBV19|TRBJ2-7|13
CATRDRGTYEQYF
>TRBV18|TRBJ2-1|16
CASSPLGTHIYNEQFF
>TRBV6-5|TRBJ1-2|12
CASRRQEYGYTF
>TRBV7-6|TRBJ2-6|17
CASSLVVSQVGANVLTF
>TRBV18|TRBJ1-6|17
CASSPTPASSYNSPLHF
>TRBV29-1|TRBJ2-7|12
CSVDEQGYEQYF
>TRBV28|TRBJ2-7|14
CASRRIGGSYEQYF
>TRBV6-1|TRBJ2-7|15
CASSEGAVTIYEQYF
>TRBV9|TRBJ2-1|15
CASSATSGTYNEQFF
>TRBV11-2|TRBJ2-1|17
CASNEIRNRLQGNEQFF
>TRBV27|TRBJ2-1|14
CASSSLGTGNEQFF
>TRBV29-1|TRBJ1-5|12
CSVGQENQPQHF
>TRBV2|TRBJ2-3|15
CASRGTSGGGDTQYF
>TRBV25-1|TRBJ1-1|15
CASSELGHSNTEAFF